Included here is one TCR beta chain sequence, with context. The antigen is undetermined. Calling Graves' hyperthyroidism stable meant ophthalmopathy did not progress within 18 months. Researchers barred patients who had uncontrolled infection, other autoimmune disease, pregnancy or lactation. V lost 4 bases and J lost 5, with 26 bases in between. The germline V gene encodes CDR1 SQVTM and CDR2 ANQGSEA. This CDR3 has 17 amino acids. This record belongs to a study of T cells in Graves' hyperthyroidism and ophthalmopathy. Study results and caveats: Through a model of 13 V-J features, ophthalmopathy was separated from stable hyperthyroidism. Most thyroid clonotypes with frequency above 0.001 were detected in blood.

RNA transcripts were the template for amplifying TCR beta CDR3 regions. Researchers ran a first-round RT-PCR on the TCR CDR3 using the HTBI primer set. MiXCR was run by TCRdb on the multiplex PCR reads, yielding one entry per CDR3 protein. This repertoire shows 560,000 or so distinct CDR3 sequences, 40% to 55% found once; its top ten account for just under 8.5%. This TCR was recovered from a woman under 30 with Graves' hyperthyroidism. The chain uses TRBV29-1 and TRBJ1-1; perhaps TRBD1 as D (5 bases). The sample taken for sequencing was peripheral blood or thyroid tissue (not recorded which). In nucleotides, the CDR3 is TGCAGCGTTGTAGGCGGCGCGCAGGCTGCCTGGGGGACTGAAGCTTTCTTT. Encoded protein: CSVVGGAQAAWGTEAFF.